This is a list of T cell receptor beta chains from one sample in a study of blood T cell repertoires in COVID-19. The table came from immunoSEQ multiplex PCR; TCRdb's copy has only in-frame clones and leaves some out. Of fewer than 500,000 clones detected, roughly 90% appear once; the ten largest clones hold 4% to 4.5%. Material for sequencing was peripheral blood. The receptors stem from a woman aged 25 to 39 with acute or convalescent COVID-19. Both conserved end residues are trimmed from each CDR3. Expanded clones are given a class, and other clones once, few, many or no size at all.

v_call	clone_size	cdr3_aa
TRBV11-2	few	ASSRGSNRSPLH
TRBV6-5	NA	ASSSDRDQPQH
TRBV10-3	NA	AISDSARDKQETQY
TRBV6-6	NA	ASSPPGQGYNEQF
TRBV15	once	ATSRRGLGQQAF
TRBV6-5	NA	ASRRTGPFDTEAF
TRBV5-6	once	ASSLGGLANQPQH
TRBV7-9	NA	ASSQDTGSWGVMNTEAF
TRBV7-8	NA	ASGGAGYNEQF
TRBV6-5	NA	ASSYIGPNSAGELF
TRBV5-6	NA	ASSLVGQGYNEQF
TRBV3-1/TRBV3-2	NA	ASSQKPAGYISYEQY
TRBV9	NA	ASSVVEKATGELF
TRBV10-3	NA	AISAHRDRDRSPLH
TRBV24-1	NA	ATSDALAGGYNEQF
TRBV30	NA	AWSRDSNQPQH
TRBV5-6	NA	ASSLAGGSYTQY
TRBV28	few	ASSLGTGGYNSPLH
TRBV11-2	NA	ASSLWGGAGDTQY